This T cell receptor beta chain was documented in a study of shared clonotypes between healthy human individuals. Study at large: CD8 memory received one plate per donor, CD8 naive two, CD4 memory three and CD4 naive three.

Using immunoSEQ multiplex PCR, the repertoire was profiled, and TCRdb retains in-frame clones only, with some absent. The sample yields around 990,000 clones, about 72% seen once. V was shortened by 6 bases and J by 10 bases, with 16 bases between the two germline ends. This CDR3 is 12 amino acids long. Germline V lookup: CDR1 GTSNPN, CDR2 SVGIG (reference sequence). The receptor's source is a man aged 18 to 30 in good health. Some clones in this sample may be carry-over from other donors' samples. The chain links TRBV30 to TRBJ2-1; possibly TRBD2 for D (6 bases). The specimen was memory CD4+ T cells from PBMCs. The subset here: CD45RA-negative fraction. CDR3 protein: CACGGDGVEQFF. The CDR3, as DNA: TGTGCCTGCGGGGGAGACGGGGTCGAGCAGTTCTTC. Using reference TRBV30 and TRBJ2-1 for the parts outside the CDR3, the full variable domain is SQTIHQWPATLVQPVGSPLSLECTVEGTSNPNLYWYRQAAGRGLQLLFYSVGIGQISSEVPQNLSASRPQDRQFILSSKKLLLSDSGFYLCACGGDGVEQFFGPGTRLTVL.